The 16 T cell receptor beta chains presented below share a single source sample, sequenced in a study of naive CD8 T cells in extremely preterm neonates. Assay used: immunoSEQ multiplex PCR; TCRdb lists only in-frame clones, some missing. The sample includes approximately 6,500 clones, 98% of them seen just once. Sequencing used naive CD8+ T cells from blood. Receptor source: a human donor in good health.

This sequence joins TRBV29-1 and TRBJ1-2; tentatively, D is TRBD1 (6 bases). Germline assignment: CDR1 SQVTM and CDR2 ANQGSEA. V was trimmed by 0 bases and J by 7 bases, leaving 24 bases between them. CDR3 length: 17 amino acids. DNA for the CDR3: TGCAGCGTTGAAGATCCAATCCCTCTTACAGGGCCCACTGGCTACACCTTC. Its protein is CSVEDPIPLTGPTGYTF. Full variable domain (remainder filled in from reference TRBV29-1 and TRBJ1-2): SAVISQKPSRDICQRGTSLTIQCQVDSQVTMMFWYRQQPGQSLTLIATANQGSEATYESGFVIDKFPISRPNLTFSTLTVSNMSPEDSSIYLCSVEDPIPLTGPTGYTFGSGTRLTVV.

This chain joins TRBV5-8 and TRBJ2-3; 7 bases fit TRBD1. Germline V gives CDR1 SGHTS, CDR2 YDEGEE. This CDR3 is 16 amino acids long. V shed 7 bases, J shed 5 bases, and the junction held 16 bases outside the gene matches. CDR3 sequence reads: CASDSGTGDQGDTQYF. The CDR3 nucleotides are TGTGCCAGCGATTCGGGAACAGGGGATCAGGGAGATACGCAGTATTTT.

The count of this clone is one. The chain combines TRBV28 with TRBJ1-4, with D tentatively TRBD1 (5 bases). This CDR3 is 16 amino acids long. The ends were cut back, 5 bases at V and 8 bases at J, with 21 bases in the middle. Germline values: CDR1 MDHEN, CDR2 SYDVKM. CDR3 in DNA: TGTGCCAGCAGTCCGGGGGAGACAGTTCGAGGGGAAAAACTGTTTTTT. Amino acids: CASSPGETVRGEKLFF.

The chain is built from TRBV28 and TRBJ2-5; 8 bases line up with TRBD2. Per germline, CDR1 MDHEN and CDR2 SYDVKM. Losses at the gene ends were 4 bases for V and 1 base for J; bases not matched to a gene: 8. The CDR3 spans 16 residues. CDR3 residues: CASSSPREDFQETQYF. The DNA of the CDR3 is TGTGCCAGCAGTTCCCCGCGGGAGGATTTCCAAGAGACCCAGTACTTC.

This rearrangement joins TRBV11-2 to TRBJ1-2; D is ambiguous. V was clipped by 5 bases and J by 3 bases, with 16 bases between them. The length of the CDR3 is 15 residues. CDR1 is SGHAT and CDR2 is FQNNGV in the germline V gene. The CDR3 here is CASSPRRGLDYGYTF. The DNA for the CDR3 is TGTGCCAGCAGCCCCCGCCGAGGGCTCGACTATGGCTACACCTTC.

For this clone: Sequence at one end of the junction differs from germline and may be a read error. Distinct nucleotide sequences in the sample also encode this CDR3. V gene TRBV6-1 combines with J gene TRBJ2-3; D possibly corresponds to TRBD2 (5 bases). The CDR3 covers 11 residues. The V gene's germline CDR1 is MNHNS and CDR2 SASEGT. The CDR3 loop reads CASGETDTQYF. The DNA of the CDR3 is TGCGCCAGCGGAGAGACAGATACGCAGTATTTT.

The V and J genes are TRBV7-3 and TRBJ2-1, with 8 bases fitting TRBD2. V was pared by 5 bases and J by 3 bases, with 9 bases of the junction left unmatched. This CDR3 spans 16 amino acids. Germline V CDR1 and CDR2: SGHTA, FQGTGA. Here the CDR3 reads CASSPKSGRRYNEQFF. The CDR3 DNA sequence: TGTGCCAGCAGCCCAAAAAGCGGGAGACGCTACAATGAGCAGTTCTTC.

Notes on this clone: A read error may produce the germline difference seen at one junction end. The J gene is TRBJ2-2, the V gene TRBV19, with D possibly matching TRBD1 (7 bases). The germline CDR1 and CDR2 sequences are LNHDA and SQIVND (reference sequence). The CDR3 runs 17 residues. The CDR3 region has the DNA TGTGCCAGTAGTCAGGGGGGTAGTTGGGGCGGGCACCGGGGAGCTGTTTTT. Translating it yields CASSQGGSWGGHRGAVF.

Concerning this clone: Compared with germline, one end of the junction differs, possibly owing to a read error. V gene TRBV9 combines with J gene TRBJ1-1; 8 bases line up with TRBD1. Germline V lookup: CDR1 SGDLS, CDR2 YYNGEE. The CDR3 has 14 amino acids. The CDR3 loop is CASGVTGGNTEAFF. For the CDR3, the DNA is TGTGCCAGCGGCGTTACAGGGGGGAACACTGAAGCTTTCTTT.

Of note for this clone: The germline gene is not matched at one end of the junction; a read error may be the cause. This chain joins TRBV5-1 and TRBJ1-1; D is perhaps TRBD1 (5 bases). CDR3 size: 17 residues. Germline V gene sequence: CDR1 SGHRS, CDR2 YFSETQ. The CDR3 nucleotides read TGCGCCCGCAGCTTGGCTCGGGGGAGTGGCACGAACACTGAAGCTTTCTTT. Encoded protein: CARSLARGSGTNTEAFF.

The chain combines TRBV19 with TRBJ2-1; D unresolved. CDR3 length: 16 amino acids. From germline, CDR1 is LNHDA and CDR2 SQIVND (reference sequence). The V end lost 1 base, the J end lost 3 bases, and 13 bases lay between the germline ends. CDR3 amino acids: CASSIGQRVYYNEQFF. Written as DNA, the CDR3 is TGTGCCAGTAGTATAGGACAAAGAGTCTACTACAATGAGCAGTTCTTC.

The genes are TRBV7-8 and TRBJ2-7; 11 positions match TRBD2. V trimming: 4 bases; J trimming: 3 bases; junction bases outside the gene matches: 5. CDR3 length: 15 residues. Germline V lookup: CDR1 SGHVS, CDR2 FQNEAQ. In DNA, the CDR3 is TGTGCCAGCAGCTCCGAACTAGCGGGAGACTACGAGCAGTACTTC. Protein product: CASSSELAGDYEQYF. Variable domain in full (rest from reference TRBV7-8 and TRBJ2-7): GAGVSQSPRYKVAKRGQDVALRCDPISGHVSLFWYQQALGQGPEFLTYFQNEAQLDKSGLPSDRFFAERPEGSVSTLKIQRTQQEDSAVYLCASSSELAGDYEQYFGPGTRLTVT.

This chain joins TRBV19 and TRBJ2-1, with TRBD2 matching 8 bases. This CDR3 comprises 16 residues. V dropped 2 bases and J dropped 6; count of bases not matched to a gene: 9. Germline values: CDR1 LNHDA, CDR2 SQIVND (reference sequence). CDR3 sequence: CASSITETSEINEQFF. As DNA, the CDR3 is TGTGCCAGTAGTATAACCGAGACTAGCGAAATCAATGAGCAGTTCTTC.

The V and J genes are TRBV5-8 and TRBJ2-2; D unclear. This CDR3 contains 12 residues. The ends were cut back, 0 bases at V and 9 bases at J, with 6 bases in the middle. Germline CDR1 reads SGHTS; CDR2 reads YDEGEE. In DNA, the CDR3 is TGTGCCAGCAGCTTGGGGCTCAGGGAGCTGTTTTTT. This translates into CASSLGLRELFF.

This chain uses TRBV5-6 with TRBJ2-7, with 9 positions matching TRBD1. The V gene end was trimmed by 5 bases and the J gene end by 1 base; junction bases not matched to a gene: 4. The germline CDR1 and CDR2 sequences are SGHDT and YYEEEE. The CDR3 has 14 amino acids. DNA for the CDR3: TGTGCCAGCAGTTCCGGGACAGGGTCCTACGAGCAGTACTTC. Translating gives CASSSGTGSYEQYF.

The chain uses TRBV4-1 and TRBJ2-1, with 8 positions matching TRBD2. The CDR3 has 15 residues. The V and J ends lost 6 bases and 0 bases, in that order; junction bases with no gene match: 4. CDR1 and CDR2 (germline): MGHRA, YSYEKL. CDR3 residues: CASSPAGDSYNEQFF. The CDR3 DNA follows: TGCGCCAGCAGTCCAGCGGGGGACTCCTACAATGAGCAGTTCTTC.